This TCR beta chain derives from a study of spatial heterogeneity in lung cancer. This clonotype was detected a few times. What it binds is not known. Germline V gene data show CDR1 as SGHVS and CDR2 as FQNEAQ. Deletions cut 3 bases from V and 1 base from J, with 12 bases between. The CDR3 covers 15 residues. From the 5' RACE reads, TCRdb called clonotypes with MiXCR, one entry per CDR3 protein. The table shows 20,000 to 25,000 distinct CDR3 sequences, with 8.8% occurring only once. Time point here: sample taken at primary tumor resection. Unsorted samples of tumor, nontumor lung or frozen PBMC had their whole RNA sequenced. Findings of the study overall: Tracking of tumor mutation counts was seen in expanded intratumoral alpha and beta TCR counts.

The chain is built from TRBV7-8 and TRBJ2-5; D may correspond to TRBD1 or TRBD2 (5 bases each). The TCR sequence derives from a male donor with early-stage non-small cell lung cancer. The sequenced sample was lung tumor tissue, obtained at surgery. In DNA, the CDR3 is TGTGCCAGCAGCTTTGACAGACTATCCCAAGAGACCCAGTACTTC. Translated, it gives CASSFDRLSQETQYF.